The next 3 T cell receptor beta chains were all read from a single sample in a study of OX40 agonist ivuxolimab in advanced cancers. Method: immunoSEQ multiplex PCR; TCRdb's copy keeps in-frame clones and lacks some. The sample shows 57,000 or so clones, about four fifths of them seen only once. The material sequenced was CD4+ or CD8+ T cells sorted from blood, taken in a trial of the OX40 agonist ivuxolimab. These receptors originate from an adult with an advanced solid tumor such as melanoma, head and neck, liver or kidney cancer.

V gene TRBV5-8 combines with J gene TRBJ2-3; 8 bases match TRBD2. The trim removed 4 bases at V and 7 bases at J, leaving 14 bases unmatched. CDR3 length equals 16 residues. Germline lookup yields CDR1 SGHTS and CDR2 YDEGEE. CDR3 in amino acids: CASSGGLGRGVNTQYF. The CDR3 bases are TGTGCCAGCAGCGGGGGACTAGGAAGAGGGGTTAATACGCAGTATTTT.

This clone was counted a few times. Other DNA sequences in the same sample also yield this CDR3. The chain links TRBV6-5 to TRBJ2-1, with TRBD1 as a possible D gene (5 bases). Trimming left V 0 bases short and J 8 bases short, with 14 bases between. CDR1 is MNHEY, CDR2 SVGAGI, per germline. The CDR3 has 15 amino acids. The CDR3 region has the DNA TGTGCCAGCAGTTACTCGATTCACCAGGGCCATGAGCAGTTCTTC. It is translated as CASSYSIHQGHEQFF.

In nucleotides, the CDR3 is TGTGCCAGCTCACCATACAGGGGATTTAGCTCTGGAAACACCATATATTTT. Translated, it gives CASSPYRGFSSGNTIYF. The V and J genes are TRBV18 and TRBJ1-3; 7 positions agree with TRBD1. The CDR3 totals 17 residues. In germline, CDR1 is KGHSH, CDR2 LQKENI. V lost 2 bases to trimming and J lost 0 bases; unmatched junction nucleotides: 7.